This is a list of T cell receptor beta chains from one sample in a study of T cells in Graves' hyperthyroidism and ophthalmopathy. TCRdb passed the multiplex PCR reads through MiXCR, listing each CDR3 protein once. The sample has a few hundred thousand distinct CDR3 sequences; approximately 14% are singletons. The sample taken for sequencing was blood. The receptors here all came from a woman in her 30s with Graves' hyperthyroidism. Both conserved end residues are part of each CDR3. D genes are given only for firm matches. Clone sizes are given selectively: once, few, many, or a class where the clone is expanded.

J gene	V gene	clone size	D gene	CDR3 protein	CDR3 DNA
TRBJ2-1	TRBV18	many	.	CASSPPARDEQFF	TGTGCCAGCTCACCACCGGCTAGGGATGAGCAGTTCTTC
TRBJ1-6	TRBV9	.	.	CASSVRTDNSPLHF	TGTGCCAGCAGCGTAAGGACAGATAATTCACCCCTCCACTTT
TRBJ2-1	TRBV10-3	.	.	CAIARQTDYNEQFF	TGTGCCATTGCGAGACAGACCGACTACAATGAGCAGTTCTTC
TRBJ2-5	TRBV20-1	few	.	CSARDASQETQYF	TGCAGTGCTAGAGACGCCTCCCAAGAGACCCAGTACTTC
TRBJ2-7	TRBV28	many	.	CASSFDEQYF	TGTGCCAGCAGTTTTGACGAGCAGTACTTC
TRBJ2-7	TRBV7-2	many	TRBD1	CASSKRQGDRSYEQYF	TGTGCCAGCAGCAAAAGACAGGGCGACCGTTCCTACGAGCAGTACTTC
TRBJ2-5	TRBV7-2	many	TRBD2	CASSLRLAGEETQYF	TGTGCCAGCAGTCTTAGATTAGCGGGAGAAGAGACCCAGTACTTC
TRBJ2-4	TRBV7-9	few	TRBD2	CASSRPRGLAGVAKNIQYF	TGTGCCAGCAGCCGACCCCGGGGACTAGCGGGAGTAGCCAAAAACATTCAGTACTTC
TRBJ2-3	TRBV29-1	many	TRBD2	CSVEGGRASVSDTQYF	TGCAGCGTTGAAGGCGGGAGGGCCTCTGTCTCAGATACGCAGTATTTT
TRBJ2-7	TRBV20-1	many	TRBD2	CSARDLKTSGSRHEQYF	TGCAGTGCTAGAGATCTAAAAACTAGCGGGAGTCGCCACGAGCAGTACTTC